The 15 T cell receptor beta chains below were found in one sample sequenced in a study of blood T cells in healthy people across ages. A second PCR of roughly 7 to 11 cycles used a sample-barcoded 5' primer and a J-beta primer mix. TCRdb called the 5' RACE reads again in MiXCR, with one record for every CDR3 protein. The sample includes 890,000 or so distinct CDR3 sequences, around 68% of them seen just once. Sequenced material: blood. These receptors were obtained from a man aged 25 to 40 in good health.

This clonotype has at least ten counts. The chain has TRBV30 and TRBJ2-7, with D unclear. This CDR3 has 14 residues. Germline values: CDR1 GTSNPN, CDR2 SVGIG (reference sequence). V was trimmed by 0 bases and J by 4 bases, leaving 13 bases between them. CDR3 in amino acids: CAWSVRIDGYEQYF. CDR3 coding DNA: TGTGCCTGGAGTGTACGGATAGACGGTTACGAGCAGTACTTC.

This chain joins TRBV29-1 and TRBJ2-1; TRBD1 might be the D (5 bases). Deletions cut 4 bases from V and 8 bases from J, with 15 bases between. This CDR3 has 13 amino acids. Germline V CDR1 and CDR2: SQVTM, ANQGSEA. The CDR3 loop reads CSVARVLVDEQFF. In nucleotides, the CDR3 is TGCAGCGTTGCCAGGGTCCTGGTGGATGAGCAGTTCTTC.

The gene calls are TRBV7-9 and TRBJ2-1; D call uncertain. Per the germline V gene, CDR1 is SEHNR and CDR2 is FQNEAQ (reference sequence). The CDR3 has 15 residues. V shed 1 base and J shed 2 bases, with 9 bases lying between them. This CDR3 is CASSLEGSAYNEQFF. Here the CDR3 DNA reads TGTGCCAGCAGCTTAGAAGGTTCCGCCTACAATGAGCAGTTCTTC.

A few counts support this clonotype. The chain is built from TRBV7-9 and TRBJ2-7, with D possibly being TRBD1 (5 bases). This CDR3 has 15 residues. V gave up 4 bases and J gave up 5 bases, with 18 bases separating them. Germline lookup yields CDR1 SEHNR and CDR2 FQNEAQ (reference sequence). The CDR3, as DNA: TGTGCCAGCAGCTCTGGACGGTTCAGGGCCGACGAGCAGTACTTC. This sequence encodes CASSSGRFRADEQYF.

The CDR3 bases are TGTGCCATCAGTTGGGGAACAGGGCGAGGTACTGAAGCTTTCTTT. Protein: CAISWGTGRGTEAFF. The chain links TRBV10-3 to TRBJ1-1; tentative D call: TRBD1 (6 bases). CDR1 is ENHRY and CDR2 is SYGVKD in the germline V gene. CDR3 length: 15 amino acids. V was clipped by 5 bases and J by 5 bases, with 18 bases between them.

The V call is TRBV21-1, the J call TRBJ2-1; the table assigns TRBD2, which was not confirmed against the DNA. TRBV21-1 is deemed a pseudogene. The CDR3 is made up of 17 amino acids. The CDR3 DNA reads as TGTGCCAGCAGCAAAGCGCTTCGGCTAGCGGAAAACAATGAGCAGTTCTTC. The encoded protein is CASSKALRLAENNEQFF.

V usage is TRBV5-1 and J usage is TRBJ2-3; D may match TRBD1 or TRBD2 (5 bases each). The CDR3 covers 16 residues. The germline gives CDR1 SGHRS, CDR2 YFSETQ. Deletions cut 4 bases from V and 0 bases from J, with 15 bases between. The CDR3 bases are TGCGCCAGCAGCGCAGAGGGGCAACCCAGCACAGATACGCAGTATTTT. Amino acid sequence: CASSAEGQPSTDTQYF. Full variable domain (missing parts from reference TRBV5-1 and TRBJ2-3): KAGVTQTPRYLIKTRGQQVTLSCSPISGHRSVSWYQQTPGQGLQFLFEYFSETQRNKGNFPGRFSGRQFSNSRSEMNVSTLELGDSALYLCASSAEGQPSTDTQYFGPGTRLTVL.

CDR3 residues: CASSYNNQPQHF. CDR3 in DNA: TGTGCCAGCAGTTACAACAATCAGCCCCAGCATTTT. The chain has TRBV6-2 or TRBV6-3 and TRBJ1-5, with D unresolved. CDR3 length: 12 amino acids. Germline loops: CDR1 MNHEY, CDR2 SVGEGT. Trimming took off 2 bases at V and 3 bases at J, with 2 bases between the two ends.

This clonotype was counted between two and nine times. The junction does not match germline at one end; this may be a read error. The chain joins TRBV6-6 to TRBJ1-2; possible D gene TRBD1, 5 bases. Germline lookup yields CDR1 MNHNY and CDR2 SVGAGI (reference sequence). There are 16 residues in the CDR3. CDR3 region: CASSYSANQGVHGYTF. CDR3 DNA sequence: TGTGCCAGCAGTTACTCGGCCAACCAGGGTGTCCATGGCTACACCTTT.

This chain uses TRBV18 with TRBJ2-7; possible D gene TRBD2, 7 bases. The CDR3 consists of 16 residues. V shed 1 base and J shed 1 base, with 14 bases lying between them. The V gene's germline CDR1 is KGHSH and CDR2 LQKENI. The CDR3 reads CASSPLTGRDSYEQYF. The CDR3 DNA sequence: TGTGCCAGCTCACCACTTACAGGGAGGGATTCCTACGAGCAGTACTTC. Full variable domain (outside the CDR3, taken from reference TRBV18 and TRBJ2-7): NAGVMQNPRHLVRRRGQEARLRCSPMKGHSHVYWYRQLPEEGLKFMVYLQKENIIDESGMPKERFSAEFPKEGPSILRIQQVVRGDSAAYFCASSPLTGRDSYEQYFGPGTRLTVT.

Only a few counts were recorded for this clonotype. This chain links TRBV15 with TRBJ1-6; 8 bases are a match to TRBD1. V trimming: 3 bases; J trimming: 8 bases; junction bases outside the gene matches: 3. The germline gives CDR1 LNHNV, CDR2 YYDKDF (reference sequence). CDR3 length: 14 amino acids. The CDR3 DNA reads TGTGCCACCAGCAGCGACAGGGGTGATTCACCCCTCCACTTT. This gives the protein CATSSDRGDSPLHF.

A few counts support this clonotype. The CDR3: CSARRAGDYTDTQYF. CDR3 nucleotide sequence: TGCAGTGCTCGTCGAGCGGGGGACTACACAGATACGCAGTATTTT. The chain employs TRBV20-1 and TRBJ2-3, with TRBD2 matching 8 bases. Germline V gene sequence: CDR1 DFQATT, CDR2 SNEGSKA (reference sequence). J was trimmed by 2 bases and V by 5 bases; bases with no gene match: 9. The CDR3 is 15 residues long.

The rearrangement joins TRBV3-1 to TRBJ2-3, with 10 bases fitting TRBD2. V was pared by 2 bases and J by 4 bases, with 0 bases of the junction left unmatched. This CDR3 is 14 amino acids long. The germline gives CDR1 LGHDT, CDR2 YNNKEL (reference sequence). Here the CDR3 DNA reads TGTGCCAGCAGCCAACTAGCGGGGGCAGATACGCAGTATTTT. This translates into CASSQLAGADTQYF.

This clonotype has just a few counts. The V and J genes are TRBV18 and TRBJ2-7; TRBD1 matches 7 bases. The germline V gene has CDR1 KGHSH and CDR2 LQKENI. Trimming removed 5 bases from V and 5 bases from J; junction bases left unmatched: 12. This CDR3 comprises 15 residues. For the CDR3, the DNA is TGTGCCAGCTCATATCGACAGGGTGGCCGGGACGAGCAGTACTTC. Its protein is CASSYRQGGRDEQYF.

This clonotype was detected once. CDR3 DNA sequence: TGTGCCAGCTCACCGGGCAGGGGGTGGAACACTGAAGCTTTCTTT. Protein: CASSPGRGWNTEAFF. V and J are TRBV18 and TRBJ1-1; TRBD1 matches 7 bases. The CDR3 sequence is 15 residues long. V gave up 3 bases and J gave up 1 base; unmatched junction bases: 5. The V gene's germline CDR1 is KGHSH and CDR2 LQKENI. Full variable domain (remainder filled in from reference TRBV18 and TRBJ1-1): NAGVMQNPRHLVRRRGQEARLRCSPMKGHSHVYWYRQLPEEGLKFMVYLQKENIIDESGMPKERFSAEFPKEGPSILRIQQVVRGDSAAYFCASSPGRGWNTEAFFGQGTRLTVV.